Shown below are 13 T cell receptor beta chains from a single sample sequenced in a study of control samples from healthy donors and cancer patients. Only in-frame clones appear in the TCRdb table, and some are missing; sequencing was by immunoSEQ multiplex PCR. The sample contains tens of thousands of clones, more than 85% of which appear only once. The specimen sequenced was PBMCs. These receptors originate from a man younger than 45 with colorectal cancer.

The V gene is TRBV4-1, the J gene TRBJ1-1; 8 bases are a match to TRBD1. Germline V lookup: CDR1 MGHRA, CDR2 YSYEKL. The V gene end was trimmed by 1 base and the J gene end by 3 bases; junction bases not matched to a gene: 13. The CDR3 is made up of 18 amino acids. The CDR3 spells CASSQGQGAVIYDTEAFF. The CDR3 DNA reads TGCGCCAGCAGCCAAGGGCAGGGGGCGGTAATTTATGACACTGAAGCTTTCTTT.

Here the CDR3 DNA reads TGTGCCAGCAGTGTGGCAGGGAACCAGCCCCAGCATTTT. This encodes CASSVAGNQPQHF. The chain joins TRBV2 to TRBJ1-5, with D possibly TRBD1 on 5 matching bases. The V gene's germline CDR1 is SNHLY and CDR2 FYNNEI. The CDR3 spans 13 residues. The V end lost 4 bases, the J end lost 7 bases, and 11 bases lay between the germline ends.

The J gene is TRBJ1-2, the V gene TRBV7-8, with D perhaps TRBD1 (5 bases). V was shortened by 3 bases and J by 6 bases, with 23 bases between the two germline ends. CDR3 length equals 17 residues. From germline, CDR1 is SGHVS and CDR2 FQNEAQ. In nucleotides, the CDR3 is TGTGCCAGCAGCTTGCAAGGGTCAGGGATCTCGATTCATGGCTACACCTTC. Protein: CASSLQGSGISIHGYTF.

DNA of the CDR3: TGTGCCAGCAGTTTTAGGGACAGGACCTTAAATGAGCAGTTCTTC. Translation: CASSFRDRTLNEQFF. The chain is built from TRBV2 and TRBJ2-1; 8 bases match TRBD1. V lost 5 bases to trimming and J lost 7 bases; unmatched junction nucleotides: 10. The CDR3 has 15 residues. CDR1 SNHLY and CDR2 FYNNEI come from the germline V gene.

The chain is built from TRBV20-1 and TRBJ2-1; a weak D match, TRBD2 (5 bases). CDR3 length equals 11 residues. Germline V gene sequence: CDR1 DFQATT, CDR2 SNEGSKA (reference sequence). The V and J ends lost 7 bases and 6 bases respectively, with 10 bases between them. The CDR3 DNA sequence: TGCAGTGAGGCCCGGGGCAATGAGCAGTTCTTC. Encoded protein: CSEARGNEQFF.

The chain is built from TRBV9 and TRBJ2-1, with unresolved D. In germline, CDR1 is SGDLS, CDR2 YYNGEE. The CDR3 extends over 14 amino acids. The V gene lost 0 bases and the J gene lost 7 bases, with 11 bases spanning the gap. CDR3 sequence reads: CASSVGGRTNEQFF. The CDR3 nucleotides are TGTGCCAGCAGCGTAGGTGGCCGGACGAATGAGCAGTTCTTC.

The CDR3 sequence: CASSFRGQETQYF. For the CDR3, the DNA is TGTGCCAGCAGCTTCCGCGGACAAGAGACCCAGTACTTC. The chain links TRBV7-2 to TRBJ2-5, with D uncertain. CDR3 length: 13 residues. V was trimmed by 3 bases and J by 2 bases, leaving 7 bases between them. From germline, CDR1 is SGHTA and CDR2 FQGNSA.

The J gene is TRBJ1-1, the V gene TRBV11-2; D unclear. The CDR3 totals 13 residues. V lost 5 bases, J lost 3 bases, and 10 bases lay in between. Germline V lookup: CDR1 SGHAT, CDR2 FQNNGV. DNA for the CDR3: TGTGCCAGCAGCGGGTCGTGGGACACTGAAGCTTTCTTT. Amino acids: CASSGSWDTEAFF.

The chain couples TRBV30 to TRBJ2-2; TRBD2 is a possible D gene (6 bases). This CDR3 spans 12 amino acids. The V gene lost 7 bases and the J gene lost 3 bases, with 9 bases spanning the gap. Germline V gene sequence: CDR1 GTSNPN, CDR2 SVGIG (reference sequence). CDR3 loop: CALGLDTGELFF. DNA for the CDR3: TGTGCCTTGGGACTGGACACCGGGGAGCTGTTTTTT.

The rearrangement uses TRBV21-1 and TRBJ1-5. TRBV21-1 is assigned pseudogene status. The CDR3 is 15 residues long. CDR3 sequence (DNA): TGTGCCAGCAGCAAAGAAAAGGAGAGCAATCAGCCCCAGCATTTT. It specifies CASSKEKESNQPQHF.

This clone was recorded a few times. The chain carries TRBV4-2 and TRBJ1-3, with D tentatively TRBD1 (6 bases). Trimming removed 2 bases at V and 3 bases at J, with 11 bases between. The germline V gene has CDR1 LGHNA and CDR2 YNFKEQ. The CDR3 has 15 residues. The CDR3 here is CASSQSQGNGNTIYF. The CDR3 nucleotides read TGTGCCAGCAGCCAATCACAGGGAAATGGAAACACCATATATTTT.

This chain connects TRBV4-2 to TRBJ1-1, with TRBD1 as a possible D gene (6 bases). Germline V gene sequence: CDR1 LGHNA, CDR2 YNFKEQ. CDR3 length: 18 amino acids. Trimming pared 1 base from V and 5 bases from J, leaving 23 bases between. The CDR3 DNA reads TGTGCCAGCAGCCAAGGAGCGGGGCGACAGGCCACCTCTACTGAAGCTTTCTTT. Translated, it gives CASSQGAGRQATSTEAFF.

The chain uses TRBV19 and TRBJ2-1, with D maybe TRBD1 (6 bases). Trimming shortened V by 5 bases and J by 4 bases, and 18 bases separated the two germline ends. This CDR3 has 16 amino acids. The V gene's germline CDR1 is LNHDA and CDR2 SQIVND (reference sequence). The CDR3 is CASSVNQGKLYNEQFF. The CDR3 nucleotides read TGTGCCAGTAGTGTCAATCAGGGGAAACTGTACAATGAGCAGTTCTTC.